This TCR beta chain was captured in a study of Ad26.COV2.S vaccination and SARS-CoV-2 variants. Study-level information: Into the muscle, Ad26.COV2.S was dosed once or twice, 56 days apart.

Regarding this clone: Its antigen is not known.

Produced via immunoSEQ multiplex PCR; TCRdb's table is partial and in-frame only. In the table there are some 320,000 clones, roughly 86% of which are singletons. Noted treatment: some 20 received Ad26.COV2.S at low or high dose, single or two shots; five or six received placebo; per-sample allocation not given. At day 63 after the first vaccine or placebo injection, samples were drawn. Vaccination employed an Ad26 vector expressing the Wuhan-strain SARS-CoV-2 spike. Study-wide results and limits: Comparability of non-spike TCR breadth was observed across vaccine and placebo recipients.

V dropped 7 bases and J dropped 0 bases, with 12 bases sitting between them. The germline V gene has CDR1 SQVTM and CDR2 ANQGSEA. The CDR3 length is 13 residues. The specimen was peripheral blood, collected in a trial of Ad26.COV2.S vaccine versus placebo. The TCR was taken from a person between 18 and 59 years old who received the Ad26.COV2.S COVID-19 vaccine or a placebo. This rearrangement joins TRBV29-1 to TRBJ1-1; D not resolved. Here the CDR3 DNA reads TGCAGCGCCCGGGTGGGGATGAACACTGAAGCTTTCTTT. It codes for CSARVGMNTEAFF.